The 22 T cell receptor beta chains below were found in one sample sequenced in a study of patients and donors after allogeneic stem cell transplantation. TCRdb reprocessed the RT-PCR reads via MiXCR and lists one record per CDR3 protein. The sample lists 410,000 or so distinct CDR3 sequences, 16% seen once, with 7.2% in the top ten. The specimen was blood, either unsorted or a sorted T cell fraction (not recorded which). These TCRs come from a human donor who was either an allogeneic HSCT recipient or a stem cell or donor lymphocyte infusion donor (not recorded which). It is not recorded whose cells these are; they may come from a transplant donor.

This clonotype has a handful of counts. CDR3 DNA sequence: TGTGCCAGCAGCTTAGAAGCATTTAACTATGGCTACACCTTC. It encodes CASSLEAFNYGYTF. The genes are TRBV7-9 and TRBJ1-2; D gene uncertain. The germline V gene has CDR1 SEHNR and CDR2 FQNEAQ (reference sequence). CDR3 length: 14 amino acids. V was shortened by 1 base and J by 1 base, with 7 bases between the two germline ends.

Many counts were recorded for this clonotype. This chain uses TRBV24-1 with TRBJ1-5; 10 nucleotides line up with TRBD1. The V and J ends lost 3 bases and 1 base, in that order; junction bases with no gene match: 2. The germline gives CDR1 KGHDR, CDR2 SFDVKD. The CDR3 consists of 16 residues. For the CDR3, the DNA is TGTGCCACCAGTGATGGGGACAGGGGAAGCAATCAGCCCCAGCATTTT. It yields the protein CATSDGDRGSNQPQHF.

This clonotype was detected many times. The chain uses TRBV12-3 or TRBV12-4 and TRBJ1-1, with D tentatively TRBD1 (5 bases). CDR3 length: 15 amino acids. Trimming cost V 1 base and J 6 bases, with 15 bases left between them. CDR3 coding DNA: TGTGCCAGCAGTTTAGGGGACCTTCAGCACGCTGAAGCTTTCTTT. The encoded protein is CASSLGDLQHAEAFF.

The chain employs TRBV24-1 and TRBJ2-2; no clear D gene. This CDR3 is 16 amino acids long. The germline V and J ends were trimmed by 3 bases and 5 bases, with 15 bases remaining between them. Looked up from germline, CDR1 is KGHDR and CDR2 is SFDVKD. The CDR3 loop is CATSDPRALGTGELFF. The CDR3 DNA follows: TGTGCCACCAGTGATCCCCGGGCACTGGGGACCGGGGAGCTGTTTTTT.

This clonotype has more than one count but fewer than ten. The V and J genes are TRBV29-1 and TRBJ1-1; D is unresolved. Germline V lookup: CDR1 SQVTM, CDR2 ANQGSEA. The V end was cut by 4 bases, the J end by 0 bases, with 9 bases between. The CDR3 contains 13 residues. CDR3: CSVGRGLNTEAFF. The CDR3 DNA follows: TGCAGCGTTGGACGTGGGTTGAACACTGAAGCTTTCTTT. The whole variable domain, remainder taken from reference TRBV29-1 and TRBJ1-1, is SAVISQKPSRDICQRGTSLTIQCQVDSQVTMMFWYRQQPGQSLTLIATANQGSEATYESGFVIDKFPISRPNLTFSTLTVSNMSPEDSSIYLCSVGRGLNTEAFFGQGTRLTVV.

This chain connects TRBV6-1 to TRBJ2-1; 9 nucleotides match TRBD2. The junction had 10 bases not matched to a gene; V was cut back by 4 bases and J by 15 bases. The CDR3 is 13 residues long. CDR1 MNHNS and CDR2 SASEGT come from the germline V gene. The CDR3 coding sequence is TGTGCCAGCAGTGTCCTGGGCGGGGGGGCCGCGTTCTTC. This translates into CASSVLGGGAAFF.

The table lists this clonotype with a few counts. V usage is TRBV2 and J usage is TRBJ2-3, with 9 bases that match TRBD1. V was pared by 6 bases and J by 0 bases, with 13 bases of the junction left unmatched. CDR1 and CDR2 from the germline V gene are SNHLY and FYNNEI. The CDR3 runs 18 residues. The CDR3 protein is CASSGPGTGKSSTDTQYF. CDR3 nucleotides: TGTGCCAGCAGCGGCCCCGGGACAGGGAAGTCTAGCACAGATACGCAGTATTTT. Full variable domain (rest looked up from reference TRBV2 and TRBJ2-3): EPEVTQTPSHQVTQMGQEVILRCVPISNHLYFYWYRQILGQKVEFLVSFYNNEISEKSEIFDDQFSVERPDGSNFTLKIRSTKLEDSAMYFCASSGPGTGKSSTDTQYFGPGTRLTVL.

This clonotype was picked up many times. This chain joins TRBV12-3 or TRBV12-4 and TRBJ2-2; TRBD1 matches at 8 bases. This CDR3 contains 17 residues. Trimming removed 6 bases from V and 1 base from J; junction bases left unmatched: 10. In DNA, the CDR3 is TGTGCCAGCAGGCCGCTTCCCGGGACAGGGAACACCGGGGAGCTGTTTTTT. Translated: CASRPLPGTGNTGELFF.

This clonotype was seen a handful of times. The chain has TRBV5-1 and TRBJ1-6, with TRBD1 as a possible D gene (6 bases). V was pared by 2 bases and J by 9 bases, with 18 bases between. Germline values: CDR1 SGHRS, CDR2 YFSETQ. The CDR3 length is 16 residues. CDR3 sequence (DNA): TGCGCCAGCAGCTTTGTAAACGCGGGGGCAGGTTCACCCCTCCACTTT. This gives the protein CASSFVNAGAGSPLHF.

This clonotype showed up just a few times. This chain joins TRBV5-1 and TRBJ2-7; D might be TRBD1 (6 bases). V was trimmed by 4 bases and J by 2 bases, leaving 13 bases between them. This CDR3 has 14 amino acids. CDR1 SGHRS and CDR2 YFSETQ come from the germline V gene. The CDR3, as DNA: TGCGCCAGCAGCCCGGACAGAAACGCCTACGAGCAGTACTTC. It codes for CASSPDRNAYEQYF. Looking up the rest from reference TRBV5-1 and TRBJ2-7 gives the full variable domain: KAGVTQTPRYLIKTRGQQVTLSCSPISGHRSVSWYQQTPGQGLQFLFEYFSETQRNKGNFPGRFSGRQFSNSRSEMNVSTLELGDSALYLCASSPDRNAYEQYFGPGTRLTVT.

The rearrangement uses TRBV25-1 and TRBJ2-7; 10 bases are shared with TRBD1. This CDR3 comprises 15 residues. The V segment lost 5 bases and the J segment 3 bases; nucleotides outside the gene matches: 7. Germline-derived CDR1 and CDR2 are MGHDK and SYGVNS. The CDR3 DNA follows: TGTGCCAGCAGTTTAGGGGACAGGGGTTACTACGAGCAGTACTTC. This gives the protein CASSLGDRGYYEQYF.

The chain couples TRBV10-3 to TRBJ2-3, with D perhaps given as TRBD1 or TRBD2 (5 bases each). Germline CDR1 and CDR2: ENHRY and SYGVKD. V was cut by 11 bases and J by 4 bases, with 16 bases left in between. The CDR3 runs to 13 residues. Here the CDR3 reads CAVGGQTADTQYF. Here the CDR3 DNA reads TGTGCCGTTGGGGGTCAAACCGCAGATACGCAGTATTTT.

This clonotype has a handful of counts. The gene calls are TRBV7-8 and TRBJ1-1; 10 bases align to TRBD1. The J segment lost 5 bases and the V segment lost 3 bases, leaving 6 bases of the junction unmatched. Looked up from germline, CDR1 is SGHVS and CDR2 is FQNEAQ. This CDR3 has 15 residues. The CDR3 region is CASSLGQGIDTEAFF. The CDR3 nucleotides are TGTGCCAGCAGCTTGGGACAGGGGATAGATACTGAAGCTTTCTTT.

CDR3 coding DNA: TGTGCCAGCAGCTTGCAGCCGGGAGCTGAAGCTTTCTTT. Protein: CASSLQPGAEAFF. V usage is TRBV7-9 and J usage is TRBJ1-1, with unresolved D. Between the trimmed V and J ends, which lost 3 bases and 6 bases, there was a span of 11 bases. This CDR3 has 13 residues. CDR1 is SEHNR and CDR2 is FQNEAQ in the germline V gene (reference sequence).

The rearrangement joins TRBV7-3 to TRBJ2-3; 9 bases align to TRBD2. The CDR3 totals 18 residues. The germline CDR1 and CDR2 sequences are SGHTA and FQGTGA. J was trimmed by 3 bases and V by 5 bases; bases with no gene match: 15. CDR3 protein: CASSPYLRGGRRTDTQYF. In DNA, the CDR3 is TGTGCCAGCAGCCCTTACTTGCGGGGGGGCCGGAGGACAGATACGCAGTATTTT.

There are a few counts of this clonotype. The chain couples TRBV5-1 to TRBJ2-5, with TRBD1 identical over 9 bases. Germline-derived CDR1 and CDR2 are SGHRS and YFSETQ. V lost 3 bases and J lost 4; bases outside the gene matches: 7. This CDR3 is built from 15 residues. The CDR3 loop is CASSWGTGSVETQYF. As DNA, the CDR3 is TGCGCCAGCAGCTGGGGGACAGGGAGTGTAGAGACCCAGTACTTC.

This clonotype was counted between two and nine times. The chain uses TRBV20-1 and TRBJ2-7, with TRBD2 as a possible D gene (6 bases). Trimming removed 6 bases at V and 2 bases at J, with 17 bases between. CDR1 and CDR2 from the germline V gene are DFQATT and SNEGSKA (reference sequence). The CDR3 loop spans 14 amino acids. The CDR3 region is CSAISPSAPYEQYF. CDR3 coding DNA: TGCAGTGCCATAAGTCCTAGCGCACCCTACGAGCAGTACTTC.

V gene TRBV12-3 or TRBV12-4 combines with J gene TRBJ1-5; maybe TRBD1 (6 bases). V dropped 3 bases and J dropped 0 bases, with 12 bases sitting between them. The length of the CDR3 is 16 residues. The CDR3 loop is CASSFLGHYSNQPQHF. As DNA, the CDR3 is TGTGCCAGCAGTTTTTTGGGACACTATAGCAATCAGCCCCAGCATTTT.

The gene calls are TRBV28 and TRBJ2-3; D ambiguous. V was cut by 6 bases and J by 2 bases, with 9 bases left in between. The CDR3 extends over 13 amino acids. Germline CDR1 MDHEN, CDR2 SYDVKM. The CDR3 protein is CASRNGYTDTQYF. CDR3 nucleotide sequence: TGTGCCAGCAGGAACGGCTACACAGATACGCAGTATTTT.

This chain joins TRBV6-1 and TRBJ1-5; D unclear. The CDR3 contains 14 residues. V was pared by 7 bases and J by 5 bases, with 15 bases between. Germline CDR1 is MNHNS and CDR2 is SASEGT. CDR3 region: CASTPRTGDQPQHF. The CDR3 DNA follows: TGTGCCAGCACTCCACGGACGGGAGATCAGCCCCAGCATTTT.

This clonotype was picked up a small number of times. CDR3 in DNA: TGTGCCAGCAGCCTCCTAGCGGGGTTAGTTGCCTACAATGAGCAGTTCTTC. Amino acids: CASSLLAGLVAYNEQFF. This rearrangement joins TRBV9 to TRBJ2-1; TRBD2 matches at 9 bases. CDR1 SGDLS and CDR2 YYNGEE come from the germline V gene. This CDR3 has 17 residues. The junction had 10 bases not matched to a gene; V was cut back by 4 bases and J by 2 bases.

This clonotype was observed a handful of times. This chain joins TRBV11-2 and TRBJ1-3; D may be TRBD1 (6 bases). This CDR3 has 15 amino acids. Germline lookup yields CDR1 SGHAT and CDR2 FQNNGV. With 4 bases removed from V and 3 bases from J, the gap between germline ends came to 13 bases. The CDR3 is CASSSEGRGGNTIYF. The CDR3 nucleotides are TGTGCCAGCAGCTCAGAGGGCAGGGGTGGAAACACCATATATTTT.